This T cell receptor beta chain came from a study of sequential checkpoint blockade in melanoma. Study-wide background: Randomization was 1:1 between first-line nivolumab→ipilimumab and ipilimumab→nivolumab. Both treatment sequences were followed by maintenance nivolumab.

The data were produced by immunoSEQ multiplex PCR, yet TCRdb's version contains in-frame clones alone and is incomplete. The sample includes about 20,000 clones, around 67% seen only once; the top ten take roughly 20%. The CDR3 consists of 14 residues. The V gene end was trimmed by 3 bases and the J gene end by 5 bases; junction bases not matched to a gene: 5. The germline CDR1 and CDR2 sequences are MNHNS and SASEGT. Specified treatment: randomized to nivolumab then ipilimumab (arm A) or the reverse (arm B). From thawed PBMCs, live CD3+CD8+ cells negative for CD19 and CD56 were sorted. The origin of this receptor is a human donor with melanoma. V gene TRBV6-1 combines with J gene TRBJ2-5, with 8 nucleotides matching TRBD1. Specimen: CD8+ T cells sorted from blood (inferred from file names), collected from a patient given nivolumab and ipilimumab in sequence. The CDR3: CASSETGVRETQYF. In DNA form, the CDR3 reads TGTGCCAGCAGTGAGACAGGGGTTCGTGAGACCCAGTACTTC.